The 4 T cell receptor beta chains given below trace back to one sample, sequenced in a study of cytomegalovirus exposure and HLA in healthy donors. Primers: 60 Vbeta forward and 13 Jbeta reverse. TCRdb's copy holds only in-frame clones and misses some; the assay was immunoSEQ multiplex PCR. The sample holds some 140,000 clones, 77% seen once. The sample was PBMCs. The receptor source for this set is a woman aged 60-75 years in good health and CMV-seronegative.

This sequence joins TRBV7-9 and TRBJ2-3; 7 bases fit TRBD1. The trim removed 5 bases at V and 5 bases at J, leaving 7 bases unmatched. Germline V gene lookup returns CDR1 SEHNR and CDR2 FQNEAQ (reference sequence). The CDR3 is 14 residues long. Here the CDR3 reads CASSPGQVGDTQYF. In nucleotides, the CDR3 is TGTGCCAGCAGCCCAGGACAGGTTGGAGATACGCAGTATTTT.

The genes are TRBV28 and TRBJ1-5, with a possible D match to TRBD1 (6 bases). This CDR3 has 16 amino acids. Germline CDR1 reads MDHEN; CDR2 reads SYDVKM. With 7 bases removed from V and 0 bases from J, the gap between germline ends came to 16 bases. Here the CDR3 reads CASIPGQLHSNQPQHF. The CDR3 DNA is TGTGCCAGCATTCCCGGACAGCTACATAGCAATCAGCCCCAGCATTTT.

The genes are TRBV28 and TRBJ2-7; possible D gene TRBD1, 5 bases. With 6 bases removed from V and 1 base from J, the gap between germline ends came to 16 bases. This CDR3 is 15 amino acids long. The germline CDR1 and CDR2 sequences are MDHEN and SYDVKM. The CDR3 loop reads CASSPAGRHSYEQYF. CDR3 DNA: TGTGCCAGCAGCCCCGCAGGGCGACATTCCTACGAGCAGTACTTC.

The chain recombines TRBV30 with TRBJ2-1; 14 bases fit TRBD2. Germline V gene lookup returns CDR1 GTSNPN and CDR2 SVGIG (reference sequence). CDR3 size: 15 residues. Unmatched junction bases numbered 3, after V lost 1 base and J lost 7 bases. DNA for the CDR3: TGTGCCTGGAGTGCGGGACTAGCGGGAGCGAATGAGCAGTTCTTC. Its translation: CAWSAGLAGANEQFF.